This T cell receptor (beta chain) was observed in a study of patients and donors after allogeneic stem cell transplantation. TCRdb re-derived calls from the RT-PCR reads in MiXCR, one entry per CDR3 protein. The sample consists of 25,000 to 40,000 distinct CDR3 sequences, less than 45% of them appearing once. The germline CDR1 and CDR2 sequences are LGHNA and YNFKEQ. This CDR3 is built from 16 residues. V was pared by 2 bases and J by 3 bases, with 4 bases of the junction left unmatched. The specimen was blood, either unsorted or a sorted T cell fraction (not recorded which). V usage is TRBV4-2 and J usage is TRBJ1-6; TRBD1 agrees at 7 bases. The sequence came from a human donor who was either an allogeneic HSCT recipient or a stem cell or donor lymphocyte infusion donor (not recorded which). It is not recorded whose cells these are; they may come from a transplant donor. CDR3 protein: CASSQPTGDYNSPLHF. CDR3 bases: TGTGCCAGCAGCCAACCCACAGGGGACTATAATTCACCCCTCCACTTT.